This paragraph reports one TCR beta chain. This record belongs to a study of T-cell reconstitution after alpha-beta-depleted transplantation in children. Unique molecular identifiers were used to barcode this TCRbeta library. TCRdb fed the PCR reads into MiXCR, producing one record per CDR3 protein. Of about 500,000 distinct CDR3 sequences detected, about 30% appear once; the ten largest clones hold 2% to 2.5%. The CDR3 runs 15 residues. Germline-derived CDR1 and CDR2 are WSHSY and SAAADI. Trimming removed 6 bases from V and 2 bases from J; junction bases left unmatched: 8. The V and J genes are TRBV10-2 and TRBJ1-1, with 8 bases matching TRBD1. This sequence originates from a human donor who donated a stem cell graft to a child with aplastic anemia. This material consisted of PBMCs from the stem cell graft donor, taken from the stem cell graft. Here the CDR3 DNA reads TGCGCCAGCAGGCCGGTACAGGGGGAAAACACTGAAGCTTTCTTT. Translated: CASRPVQGENTEAFF.